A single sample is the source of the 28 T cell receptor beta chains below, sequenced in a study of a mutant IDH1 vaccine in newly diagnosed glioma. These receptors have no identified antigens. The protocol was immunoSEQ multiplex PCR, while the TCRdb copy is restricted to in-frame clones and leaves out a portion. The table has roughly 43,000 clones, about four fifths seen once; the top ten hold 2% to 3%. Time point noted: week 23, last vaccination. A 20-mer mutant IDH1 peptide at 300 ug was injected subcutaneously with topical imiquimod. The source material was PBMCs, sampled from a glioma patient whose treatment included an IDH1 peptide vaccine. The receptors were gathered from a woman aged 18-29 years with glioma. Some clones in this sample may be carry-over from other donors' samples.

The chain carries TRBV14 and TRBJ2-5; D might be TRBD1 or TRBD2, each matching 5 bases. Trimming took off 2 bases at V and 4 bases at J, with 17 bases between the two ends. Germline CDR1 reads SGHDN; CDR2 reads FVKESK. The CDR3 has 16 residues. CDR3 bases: TGTGCCAGCAGCCAATTATTGGGACGCCATGCAGAGACCCAGTACTTC. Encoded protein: CASSQLLGRHAETQYF. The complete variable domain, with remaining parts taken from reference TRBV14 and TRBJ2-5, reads EAGVTQFPSHSVIEKGQTVTLRCDPISGHDNLYWYRRVMGKEIKFLLHFVKESKQDESGMPNNRFLAERTGGTYSTLKVQPAELEDSGVYFCASSQLLGRHAETQYFGPGTRLLVL.

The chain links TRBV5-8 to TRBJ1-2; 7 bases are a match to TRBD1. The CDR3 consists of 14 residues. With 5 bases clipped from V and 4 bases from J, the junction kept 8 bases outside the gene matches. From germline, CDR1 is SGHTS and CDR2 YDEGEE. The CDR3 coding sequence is TGTGCCAGCAGAATAACAGGGGCCACCTATGGCTACACCTTC. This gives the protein CASRITGATYGYTF.

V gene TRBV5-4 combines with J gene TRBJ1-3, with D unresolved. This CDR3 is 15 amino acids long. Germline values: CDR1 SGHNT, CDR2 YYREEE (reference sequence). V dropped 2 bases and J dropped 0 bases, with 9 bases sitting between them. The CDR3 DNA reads TGTGCCAGCAGCTTCGGATGGAACTCTGGAAACACCATATATTTT. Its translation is CASSFGWNSGNTIYF.

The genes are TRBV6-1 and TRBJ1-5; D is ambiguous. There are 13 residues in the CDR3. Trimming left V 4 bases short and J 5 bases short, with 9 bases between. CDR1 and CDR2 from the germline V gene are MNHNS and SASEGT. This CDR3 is CASSVGGDQPQHF. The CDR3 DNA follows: TGTGCCAGCAGTGTAGGAGGTGATCAGCCCCAGCATTTT.

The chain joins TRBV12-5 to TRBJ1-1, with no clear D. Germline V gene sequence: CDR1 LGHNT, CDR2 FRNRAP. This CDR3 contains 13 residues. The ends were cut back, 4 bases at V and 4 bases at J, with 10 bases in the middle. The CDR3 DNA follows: TGTGCTAGTGGTTCCCTATCGAGCACTGAAGCTTTCTTT. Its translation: CASGSLSSTEAFF.

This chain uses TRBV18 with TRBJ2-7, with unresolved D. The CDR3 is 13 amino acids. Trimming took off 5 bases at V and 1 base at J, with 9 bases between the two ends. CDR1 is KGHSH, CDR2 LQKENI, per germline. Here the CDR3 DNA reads TGTGCCAGCTCAACGACTGATTCCTACGAGCAGTACTTC. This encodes CASSTTDSYEQYF. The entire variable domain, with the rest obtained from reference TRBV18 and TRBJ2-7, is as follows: NAGVMQNPRHLVRRRGQEARLRCSPMKGHSHVYWYRQLPEEGLKFMVYLQKENIIDESGMPKERFSAEFPKEGPSILRIQQVVRGDSAAYFCASSTTDSYEQYFGPGTRLTVT.

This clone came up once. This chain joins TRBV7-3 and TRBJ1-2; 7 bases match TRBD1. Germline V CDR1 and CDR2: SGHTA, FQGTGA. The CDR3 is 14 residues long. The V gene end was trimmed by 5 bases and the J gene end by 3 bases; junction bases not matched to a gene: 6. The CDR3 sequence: CASSPDRWDYGYTF. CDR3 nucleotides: TGTGCCAGCAGCCCGGACAGGTGGGACTATGGCTACACCTTC. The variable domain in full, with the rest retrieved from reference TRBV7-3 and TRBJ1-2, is GAGVSQTPSNKVTEKGKYVELRCDPISGHTALYWYRQSLGQGPEFLIYFQGTGAADDSGLPNDRFFAVRPEGSVSTLKIQRTERGDSAVYLCASSPDRWDYGYTFGSGTRLTVV.

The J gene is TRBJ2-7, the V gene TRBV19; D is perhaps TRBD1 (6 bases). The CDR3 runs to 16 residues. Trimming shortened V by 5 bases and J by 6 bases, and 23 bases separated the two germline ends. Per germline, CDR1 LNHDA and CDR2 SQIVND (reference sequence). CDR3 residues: CASSFEGTLKPLEQYF. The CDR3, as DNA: TGTGCCAGTAGTTTCGAAGGGACACTTAAACCTCTCGAGCAGTACTTC. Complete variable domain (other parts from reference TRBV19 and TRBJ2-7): DGGITQSPKYLFRKEGQNVTLSCEQNLNHDAMYWYRQDPGQGLRLIYYSQIVNDFQKGDIAEGYSVSREKKESFPLTVTSAQKNPTAFYLCASSFEGTLKPLEQYFGPGTRLTVT.

This chain's CDR3 is CASSLEASGTEAFF. In DNA, the CDR3 is TGTGCCAGCAGTCTAGAAGCTAGCGGCACTGAAGCTTTCTTT. The chain couples TRBV6-1 to TRBJ1-1; no firm D call. The germline V gene has CDR1 MNHNS and CDR2 SASEGT. The CDR3 covers 14 residues. Deletions cut 5 bases from V and 4 bases from J, with 14 bases between.

CDR3 sequence: CASRDTDYGYTF. CDR3 nucleotide sequence: TGTGCCAGCAGGGACACTGACTATGGCTACACCTTC. The rearrangement uses TRBV6-1 and TRBJ1-2; possible D gene TRBD1, 5 bases. CDR3 length: 12 residues. V was pared by 6 bases and J by 3 bases, with 8 bases between. The germline gives CDR1 MNHNS, CDR2 SASEGT.

For the CDR3, the DNA is TGTGCCAGCTCACTAGACCTGTACGAGCAGTACTTC. It codes for CASSLDLYEQYF. The gene calls are TRBV18 and TRBJ2-7; D remains unclear. Germline V gene sequence: CDR1 KGHSH, CDR2 LQKENI. This CDR3 spans 12 amino acids. Trimming pared 4 bases from V and 4 bases from J, leaving 8 bases between.

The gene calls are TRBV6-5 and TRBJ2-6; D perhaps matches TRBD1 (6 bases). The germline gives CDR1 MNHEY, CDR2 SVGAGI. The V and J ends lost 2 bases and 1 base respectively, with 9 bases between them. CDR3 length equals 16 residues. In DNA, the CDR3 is TGTGCCAGCAGTTACAAGGGGGTATCTGGGGCCAACGTCCTGACTTTC. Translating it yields CASSYKGVSGANVLTF.

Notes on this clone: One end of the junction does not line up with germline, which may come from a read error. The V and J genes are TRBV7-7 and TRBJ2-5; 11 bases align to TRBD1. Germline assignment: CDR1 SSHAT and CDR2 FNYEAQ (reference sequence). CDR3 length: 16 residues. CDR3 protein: CASSPRTGGDLETQYF. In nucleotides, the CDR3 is TGTGCTAGCAGCCCCCGGACAGGGGGCGACCTGGAGACCCAGTACTTC.

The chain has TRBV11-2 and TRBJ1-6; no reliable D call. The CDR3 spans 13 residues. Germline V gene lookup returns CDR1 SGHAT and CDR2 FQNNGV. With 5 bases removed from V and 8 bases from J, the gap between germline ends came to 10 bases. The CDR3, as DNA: TGTGCCAGCAGCCCCCGAGACTATTCACCCCTCCACTTT. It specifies CASSPRDYSPLHF.

DNA of the CDR3: TGTGCCAGCAGCGACCCAAATCAGCCCCAGCATTTT. It yields the protein CASSDPNQPQHF. This chain links TRBV27 with TRBJ1-5; D unclear. This CDR3 has 12 amino acids. The germline V gene encodes CDR1 MNHEY and CDR2 SMNVEV (reference sequence). With 6 bases removed from V and 4 bases from J, the gap between germline ends came to 7 bases.

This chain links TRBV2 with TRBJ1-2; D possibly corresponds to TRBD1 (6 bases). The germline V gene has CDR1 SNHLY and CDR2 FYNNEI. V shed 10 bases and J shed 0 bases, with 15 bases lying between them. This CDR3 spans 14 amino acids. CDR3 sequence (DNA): TGTGCCACTTTAATGACAGGATCTAACTATGGCTACACCTTC. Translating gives CATLMTGSNYGYTF.

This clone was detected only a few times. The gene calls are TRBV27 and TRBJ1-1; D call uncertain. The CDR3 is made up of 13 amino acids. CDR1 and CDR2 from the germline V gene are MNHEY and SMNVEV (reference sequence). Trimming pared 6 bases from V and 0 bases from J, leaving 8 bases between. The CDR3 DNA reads TGTGCCAGCAGCCGCCGGATGAACACTGAAGCTTTCTTT. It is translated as CASSRRMNTEAFF.

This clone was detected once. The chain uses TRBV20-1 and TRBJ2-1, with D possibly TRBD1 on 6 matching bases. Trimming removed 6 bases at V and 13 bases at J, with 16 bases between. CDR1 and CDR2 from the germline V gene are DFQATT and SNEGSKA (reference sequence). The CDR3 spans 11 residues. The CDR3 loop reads CSAPLGATQFF. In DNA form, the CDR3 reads TGCAGTGCCCCGCTGGGGGCCACTCAGTTCTTC.

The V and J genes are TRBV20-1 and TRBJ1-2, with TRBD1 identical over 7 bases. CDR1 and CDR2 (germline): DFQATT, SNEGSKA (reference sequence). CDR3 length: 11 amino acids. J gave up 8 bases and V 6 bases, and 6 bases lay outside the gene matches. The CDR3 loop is CSADRVGGYTF. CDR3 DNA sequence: TGCAGTGCAGACAGGGTGGGCGGCTACACCTTC.

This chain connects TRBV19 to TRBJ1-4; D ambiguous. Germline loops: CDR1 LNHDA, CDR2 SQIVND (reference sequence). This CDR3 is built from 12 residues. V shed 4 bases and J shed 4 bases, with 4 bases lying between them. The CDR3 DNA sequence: TGTGCCAGTAGTAATCTTAATGAAAAACTGTTTTTT. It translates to CASSNLNEKLFF.

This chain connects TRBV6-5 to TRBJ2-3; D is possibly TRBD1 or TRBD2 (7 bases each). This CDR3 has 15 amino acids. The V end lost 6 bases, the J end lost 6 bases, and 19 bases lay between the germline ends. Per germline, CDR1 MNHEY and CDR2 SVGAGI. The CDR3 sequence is CASSLTGVGGDTQYF. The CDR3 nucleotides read TGTGCCAGCAGCCTCACAGGGGTGGGAGGGGATACGCAGTATTTT.

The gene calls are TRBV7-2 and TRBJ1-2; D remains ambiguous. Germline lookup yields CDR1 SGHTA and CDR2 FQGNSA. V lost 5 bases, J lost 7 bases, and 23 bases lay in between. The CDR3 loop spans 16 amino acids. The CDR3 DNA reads TGTGCCAGCAGCGCGGGCCGCGGTAGGGCTAGTGGTGGCTACACCTTC. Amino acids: CASSAGRGRASGGYTF.

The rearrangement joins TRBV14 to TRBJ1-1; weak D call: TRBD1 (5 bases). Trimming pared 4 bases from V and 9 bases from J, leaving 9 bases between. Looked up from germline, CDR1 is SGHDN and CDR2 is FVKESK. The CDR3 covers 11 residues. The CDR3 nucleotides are TGTGCCAGCAGCCGTGGGACCCAAGCTTTCTTT. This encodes CASSRGTQAFF.

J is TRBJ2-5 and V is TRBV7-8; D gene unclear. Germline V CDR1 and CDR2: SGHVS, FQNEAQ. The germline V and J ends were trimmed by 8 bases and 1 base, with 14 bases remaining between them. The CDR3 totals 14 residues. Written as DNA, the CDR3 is TGTGCCAGCTCCCAAACGGGTCCCCAAGAGACCCAGTACTTC. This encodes CASSQTGPQETQYF.

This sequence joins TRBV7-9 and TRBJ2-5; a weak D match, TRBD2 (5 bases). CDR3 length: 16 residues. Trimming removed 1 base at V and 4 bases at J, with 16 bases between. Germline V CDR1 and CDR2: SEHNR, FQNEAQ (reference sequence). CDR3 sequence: CASSLGREGVRETQYF. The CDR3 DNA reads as TGTGCCAGCAGCTTAGGCCGGGAAGGAGTCAGAGAGACCCAGTACTTC.

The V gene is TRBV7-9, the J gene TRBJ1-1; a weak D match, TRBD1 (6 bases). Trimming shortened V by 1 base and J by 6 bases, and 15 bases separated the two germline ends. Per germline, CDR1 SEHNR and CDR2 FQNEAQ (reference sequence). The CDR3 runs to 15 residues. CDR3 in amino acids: CASSLEGAGAAEAFF. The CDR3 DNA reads TGTGCCAGCAGCTTAGAAGGGGCGGGGGCCGCTGAAGCTTTCTTT.

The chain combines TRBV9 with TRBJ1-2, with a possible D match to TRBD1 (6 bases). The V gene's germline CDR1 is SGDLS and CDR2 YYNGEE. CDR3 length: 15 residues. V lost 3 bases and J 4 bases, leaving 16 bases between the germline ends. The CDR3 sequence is CASSAGGGYSYGYTF. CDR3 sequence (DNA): TGTGCCAGCAGCGCCGGGGGCGGGTATAGCTATGGCTACACCTTC.

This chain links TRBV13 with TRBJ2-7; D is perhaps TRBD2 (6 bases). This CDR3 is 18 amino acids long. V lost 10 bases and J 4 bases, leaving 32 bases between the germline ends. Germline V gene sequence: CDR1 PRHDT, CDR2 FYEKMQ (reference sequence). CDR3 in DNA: TGTGCCACCCGCGCGGGTGTGGGGAGGACCCGCCGACCGTACGAGCAGTACTTC. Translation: CATRAGVGRTRRPYEQYF.